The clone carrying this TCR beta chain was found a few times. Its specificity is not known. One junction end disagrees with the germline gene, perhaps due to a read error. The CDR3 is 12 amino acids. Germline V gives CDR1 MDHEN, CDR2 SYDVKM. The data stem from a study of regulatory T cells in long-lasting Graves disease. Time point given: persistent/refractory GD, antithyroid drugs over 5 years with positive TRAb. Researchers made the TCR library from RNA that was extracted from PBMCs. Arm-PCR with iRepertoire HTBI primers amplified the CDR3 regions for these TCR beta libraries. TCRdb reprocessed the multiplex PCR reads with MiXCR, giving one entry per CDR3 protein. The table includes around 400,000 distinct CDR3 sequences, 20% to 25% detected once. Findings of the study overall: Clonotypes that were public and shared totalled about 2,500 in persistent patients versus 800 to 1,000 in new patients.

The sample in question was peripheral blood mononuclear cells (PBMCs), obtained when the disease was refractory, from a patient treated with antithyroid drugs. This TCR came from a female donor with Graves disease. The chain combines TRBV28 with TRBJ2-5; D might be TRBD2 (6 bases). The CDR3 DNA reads TGTGCCAGCAGCCCGTCTCGGGAGACCCAGCACTTC. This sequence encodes CASSPSRETQHF.